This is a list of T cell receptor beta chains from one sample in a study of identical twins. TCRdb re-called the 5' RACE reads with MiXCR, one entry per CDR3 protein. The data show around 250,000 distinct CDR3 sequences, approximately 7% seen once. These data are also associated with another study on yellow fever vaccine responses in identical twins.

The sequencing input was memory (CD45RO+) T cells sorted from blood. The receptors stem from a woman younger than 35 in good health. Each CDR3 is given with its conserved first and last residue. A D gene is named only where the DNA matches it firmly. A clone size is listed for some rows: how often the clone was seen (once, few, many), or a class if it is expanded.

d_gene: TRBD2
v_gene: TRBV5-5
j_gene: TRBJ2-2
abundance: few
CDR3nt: TGTGCCAGCAGTAAATCGGGGGGCACCGGGGAGCTGTTTTTT
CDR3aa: CASSKSGGTGELFF

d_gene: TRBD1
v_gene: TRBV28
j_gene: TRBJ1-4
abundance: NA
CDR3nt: TGTGCCAGTGTGGGACAGCCTAATGAAAAACTGTTTTTT
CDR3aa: CASVGQPNEKLFF

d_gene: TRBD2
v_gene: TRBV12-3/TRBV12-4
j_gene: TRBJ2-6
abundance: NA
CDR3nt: TGTGCCAATCAGCGGGGGGGTAGCTCTGGGGCCAACGTCCTGACTTTC
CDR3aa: CANQRGGSSGANVLTF

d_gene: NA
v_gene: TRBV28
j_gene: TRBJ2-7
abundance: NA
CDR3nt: TGTGCCAGCAGTTTCCGCCAGACCTACGAGCAGTACTTC
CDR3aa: CASSFRQTYEQYF

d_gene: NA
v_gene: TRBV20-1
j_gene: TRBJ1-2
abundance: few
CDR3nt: TGCAGTGCTAGAGATCCGGGATCGGGAGGCTACACCTTC
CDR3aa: CSARDPGSGGYTF

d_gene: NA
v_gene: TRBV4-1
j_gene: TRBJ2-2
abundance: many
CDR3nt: TGCGCCAGCAGCCCTATCCTGAAGACCGGGGAGCTGTTTTTT
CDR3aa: CASSPILKTGELFF

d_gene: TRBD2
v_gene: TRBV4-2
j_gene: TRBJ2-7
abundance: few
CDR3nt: TGTGCCAGCAGCCCTAGCGGGGCCTCCTACGAGCAGTACTTC
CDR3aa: CASSPSGASYEQYF

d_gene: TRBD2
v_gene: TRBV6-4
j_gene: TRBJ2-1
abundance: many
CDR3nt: TGTGCCAGCAGTGACTCCGGCGGGAGTGGTGTCAATGAGCAGTTCTTC
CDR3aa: CASSDSGGSGVNEQFF

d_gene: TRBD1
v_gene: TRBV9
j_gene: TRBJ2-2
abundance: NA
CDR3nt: TGTGCCAGCAGCACCCGACAGGGACCAAACACCGGGGAGCTGTTTTTT
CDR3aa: CASSTRQGPNTGELFF

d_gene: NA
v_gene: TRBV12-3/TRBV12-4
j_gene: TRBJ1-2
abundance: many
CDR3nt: TGTGCCAGCAGGCCGAGGGCGCTTGGCTATGGCTACACCTTC
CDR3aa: CASRPRALGYGYTF

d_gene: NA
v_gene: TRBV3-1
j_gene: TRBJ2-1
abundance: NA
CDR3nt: TGTGCCAGCAGCCAACCCTTCGCATACAATGAGCAGTTCTTC
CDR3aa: CASSQPFAYNEQFF

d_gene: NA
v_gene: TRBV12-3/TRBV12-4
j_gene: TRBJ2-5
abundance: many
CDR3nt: TGTGCCAGCAGTTTGACAGCCAGACAAGAGACCCAGTACTTC
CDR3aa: CASSLTARQETQYF

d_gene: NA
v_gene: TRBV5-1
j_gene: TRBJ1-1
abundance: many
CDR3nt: TGTGCCAGCTCACAACAGGGCGGGAACACTGAAGCTTTCTTT
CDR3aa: CASSQQGGNTEAFF

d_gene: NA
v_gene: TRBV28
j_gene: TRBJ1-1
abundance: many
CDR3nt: TGTGCCAGCAGTCGCAGGGTGGGGAACACTGAAGCTTTCTTT
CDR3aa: CASSRRVGNTEAFF

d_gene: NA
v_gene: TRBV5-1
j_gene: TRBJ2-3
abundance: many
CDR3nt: TGCGCCAGCAGCTTCGACCCCACTTCGGGCACAGATACGCAGTATTTT
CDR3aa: CASSFDPTSGTDTQYF

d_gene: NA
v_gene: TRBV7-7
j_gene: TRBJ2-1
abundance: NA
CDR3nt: TGTGCCAGCAGCTTCGACACCGGCCATGAGCAGTTCTTC
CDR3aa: CASSFDTGHEQFF

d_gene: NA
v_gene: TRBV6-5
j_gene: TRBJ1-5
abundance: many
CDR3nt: TGTGCCAGCAGTTACGTTGCAGGGGCCGGTCAGCCCCAGCATTTT
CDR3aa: CASSYVAGAGQPQHF

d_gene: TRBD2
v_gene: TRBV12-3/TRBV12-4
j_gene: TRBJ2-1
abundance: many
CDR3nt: TGTGCCAGCAGTTCCGGACTAGCGGGAGTGGGGAATGAGCAGTTCTTC
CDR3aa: CASSSGLAGVGNEQFF

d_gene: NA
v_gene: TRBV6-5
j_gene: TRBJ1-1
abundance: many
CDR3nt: TGTGCCAGCAGTTACGGGGGCTCGAACACTGAAGCTTTCTTT
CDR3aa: CASSYGGSNTEAFF

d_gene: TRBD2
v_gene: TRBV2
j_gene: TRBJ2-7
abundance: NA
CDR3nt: TGTGCCAGCAGAGAGCGGGAGACCTCCTACGAGCAGTACTTC
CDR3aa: CASRERETSYEQYF

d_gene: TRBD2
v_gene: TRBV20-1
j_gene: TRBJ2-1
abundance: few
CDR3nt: TGCAGTGCTAGCGGGAGGGTCCTCTACAATGAGCAGTTCTTC
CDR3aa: CSASGRVLYNEQFF

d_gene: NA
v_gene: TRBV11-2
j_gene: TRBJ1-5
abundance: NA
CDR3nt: TGTGCCAGCAGCTTAGACAGTGGGAATCAGCCCCAGCATTTT
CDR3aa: CASSLDSGNQPQHF

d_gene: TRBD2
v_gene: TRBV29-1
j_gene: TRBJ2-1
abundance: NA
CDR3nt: TGCAGCGGGCGGAGCGGGAGCTCCTACAATGAGCAGTTCTTC
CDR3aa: CSGRSGSSYNEQFF

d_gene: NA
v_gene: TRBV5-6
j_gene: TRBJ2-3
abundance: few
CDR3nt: TGTGCCAGCAGCGAGGTTGGGGGCCGGGACACAGATACGCAGTATTTT
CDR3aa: CASSEVGGRDTDTQYF

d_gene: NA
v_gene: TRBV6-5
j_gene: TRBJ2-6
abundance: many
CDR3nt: TGTGCCAGCAGTTACTCGACTCCTGGGGCCAACGTCCTGACTTTC
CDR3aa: CASSYSTPGANVLTF

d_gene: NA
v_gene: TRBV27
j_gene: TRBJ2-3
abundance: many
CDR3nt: TGTGCCAGCAGTTTTACGGGGCCTGGTACGCAGTATTTT
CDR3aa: CASSFTGPGTQYF

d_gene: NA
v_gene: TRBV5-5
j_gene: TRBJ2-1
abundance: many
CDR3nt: TGTGCCAGCAGCTCTCTCCAGGGAGGAAATGAGCAGTTCTTC
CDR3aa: CASSSLQGGNEQFF

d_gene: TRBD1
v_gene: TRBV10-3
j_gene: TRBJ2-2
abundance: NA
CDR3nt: TGTGCCATCACCGGACAGGGAAACCCCGGGGAGCTGTTTTTT
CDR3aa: CAITGQGNPGELFF

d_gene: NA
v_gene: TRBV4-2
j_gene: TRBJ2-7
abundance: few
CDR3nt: TGTGCCAGCAGCCAGATGACTGACTCCTACGAGCAGTACTTC
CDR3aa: CASSQMTDSYEQYF

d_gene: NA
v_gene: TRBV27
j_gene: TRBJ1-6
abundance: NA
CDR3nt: TGTGCCAGCAGTTTTTCGGTGCAGGGGTGGTCACCCCTCCACTTT
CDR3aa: CASSFSVQGWSPLHF

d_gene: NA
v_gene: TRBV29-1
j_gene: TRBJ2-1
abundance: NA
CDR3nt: TGCAGCGTTGAAGGGCCAAATGAGCAGTTCTTC
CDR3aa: CSVEGPNEQFF

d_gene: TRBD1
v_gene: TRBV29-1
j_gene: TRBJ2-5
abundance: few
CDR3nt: TGCAGCGGTCTAATCTCCGGGACAGGGGGGGAGACCCAGTACTTC
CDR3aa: CSGLISGTGGETQYF

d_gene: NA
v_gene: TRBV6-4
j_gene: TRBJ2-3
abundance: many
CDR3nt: TGTGCCAGCAGCGCCAGAGACACAGATACGCAGTATTTT
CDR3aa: CASSARDTDTQYF

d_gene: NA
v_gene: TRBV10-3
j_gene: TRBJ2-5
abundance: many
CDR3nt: TGTGCCATCAGTGAGCGGTTAGAAGAGACCCAGTACTTC
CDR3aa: CAISERLEETQYF

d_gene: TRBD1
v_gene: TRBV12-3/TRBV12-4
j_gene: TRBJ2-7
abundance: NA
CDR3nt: TGTGCCAGCAGAGCCGGGACAGGGGGTCGCGAGCAGTACTTC
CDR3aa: CASRAGTGGREQYF

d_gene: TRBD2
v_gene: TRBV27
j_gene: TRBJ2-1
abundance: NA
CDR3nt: TGTGCCAGCAGTTTTATGGGACTAGCCCAAGTCTATGAGCAGTTCTTC
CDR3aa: CASSFMGLAQVYEQFF

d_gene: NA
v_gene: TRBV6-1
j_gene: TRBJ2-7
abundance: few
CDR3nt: TGTGCCAGCAGGTGGACCGGGGAGAGCTCCTACGAGCAGTACTTC
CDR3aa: CASRWTGESSYEQYF

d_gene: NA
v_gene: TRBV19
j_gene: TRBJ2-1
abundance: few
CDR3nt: TGTGCCAGTAGTATAGCGGGGACTGTACTTTACAATGAGCAGTTCTTC
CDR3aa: CASSIAGTVLYNEQFF

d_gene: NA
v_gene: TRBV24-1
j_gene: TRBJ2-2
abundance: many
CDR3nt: TGTGCCACCAGTGATTTCCCCACAGGGCGAAAGCTGTTTTTT
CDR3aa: CATSDFPTGRKLFF

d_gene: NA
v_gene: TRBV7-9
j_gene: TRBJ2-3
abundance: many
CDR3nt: TGTGCCAGCAAACTCTCGGCCACAGATACGCAGTATTTT
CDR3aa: CASKLSATDTQYF

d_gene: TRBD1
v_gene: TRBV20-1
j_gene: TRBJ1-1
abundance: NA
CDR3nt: TGCAGTGCTAGCGACAGGGATGGAGAGGGAGACACTGAAGCTTTCTTT
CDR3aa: CSASDRDGEGDTEAFF

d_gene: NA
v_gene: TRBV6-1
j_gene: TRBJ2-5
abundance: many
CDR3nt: TGTGCCAGCAGTCCGCCTCACGGGGCCCAAGAGACCCAGTACTTC
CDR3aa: CASSPPHGAQETQYF

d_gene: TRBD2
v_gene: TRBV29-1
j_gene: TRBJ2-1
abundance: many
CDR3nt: TGCAGCGTTGAGGGCCTAGCGGGAGGGTTGAATGAGCAGTTCTTC
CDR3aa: CSVEGLAGGLNEQFF

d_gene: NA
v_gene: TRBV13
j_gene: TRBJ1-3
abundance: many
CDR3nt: TGTGCCAGCAGCTTTTCGTCAGGGGTCTTCGGAAACACCATATATTTT
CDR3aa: CASSFSSGVFGNTIYF

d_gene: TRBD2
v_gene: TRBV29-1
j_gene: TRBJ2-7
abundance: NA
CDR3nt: TGCAGCGGGGGACTAGCGGGAGTCGACGGGGCCTACGAGCAGTACTTC
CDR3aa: CSGGLAGVDGAYEQYF

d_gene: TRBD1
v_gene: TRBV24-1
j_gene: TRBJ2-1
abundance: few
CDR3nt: TGTGCCACCAGTGACGGCCGGGACAGGGGAGTGTACAATGAGCAGTTCTTC
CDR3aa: CATSDGRDRGVYNEQFF